A selection of T cell receptor beta chains follows, all from one sample in a study of radiation and T cells in renal cell carcinoma. TCRdb's table, derived via immunoSEQ multiplex PCR, lists solely in-frame clones and lacks some. The data show about 59,000 clones, around 80% seen once. Source: blood, taken from a patient whose treatment included radiotherapy and nephrectomy. Receptors originate from a man aged 60 to 75 with renal cell carcinoma. The CDR3 runs from the conserved cysteine through the conserved F or W. A D gene is named only where the DNA matches it firmly. Part of the rows lack a size; the others show once, few, many or a class for expanded clones.

- | TRBJ1-2 | TRBV4-2 | - | TGTGCCAGCAGTGGGGGGGCCGGCTACAACTATGGCTACACCTTC | CASSGGAGYNYGYTF
TRBD1 | TRBJ1-6 | TRBV30 | - | TGTGCCTGGAGTACCGCCCCACAGGGGCCCGGATTCAGGAATAATTCACCCCTCCACTTT | CAWSTAPQGPGFRNNSPLHF
- | TRBJ2-1 | TRBV9 | - | TGTGCCAGCAGCGTAGAAGGCCTGCTTGGTTACAATGAGCAGTTCTTC | CASSVEGLLGYNEQFF
- | TRBJ2-2 | TRBV9 | - | TGTGCCAGCAGCGCGAGATCGGCCGAGACTGGGGAGCTGTTTTTT | CASSARSAETGELFF
- | TRBJ2-1 | TRBV19 | few | TGTGCCAGTAGTATCCGTGGACAGCTACAGTTCTTC | CASSIRGQLQFF
- | TRBJ1-3 | TRBV9 | - | TGTGCCAGCAGCGTCACAGACCTCTCTGGAAACACCATATATTTT | CASSVTDLSGNTIYF
- | TRBJ1-3 | TRBV6-1 | - | TGTGCCAGCAGTGAAACGACCCTCTCTGGAAACACCATATATTTT | CASSETTLSGNTIYF
- | TRBJ1-2 | TRBV15 | - | TGTGCCACCAGCAGAGGGTTCGGGGAGGGGACGGATGGCTACACCTTC | CATSRGFGEGTDGYTF
- | TRBJ2-4 | TRBV7-9 | - | TGTGCCAGCAGCCCCCTTACGGGACTGGGTATAGCCAAAAACATTCAGTACTTC | CASSPLTGLGIAKNIQYF
TRBD2 | TRBJ2-1 | TRBV6-6 | - | TGTGCCAGCAGTTACGAGGGACTAGCGGGGGGCTCGCAGTTCTTC | CASSYEGLAGGSQFF
TRBD1 | TRBJ1-1 | TRBV10-2 | - | TGCGCCAGCAGACCGGGACAGGGCGTCCGGAACACTGAAGCTTTCTTT | CASRPGQGVRNTEAFF
- | TRBJ2-5 | TRBV5-5 | - | TGTGCCAGCAGCTTGCCCCGAGGGACGGGAGAAGAGACCCAGTACTTC | CASSLPRGTGEETQYF
- | TRBJ1-5 | TRBV30 | - | TGTGCCTGGAGTGTATCCATATATCAGCCCCAGCATTTT | CAWSVSIYQPQHF
TRBD2 | TRBJ2-5 | TRBV27 | once | TGTGCCAGCTCCGGCCTAGCGGCTCCGCAAGAGACCCAGTACTTC | CASSGLAAPQETQYF
TRBD1 | TRBJ2-2 | TRBV30 | - | TGTGCCTGGAATACAGGGGGCGACACCGGGGAGCTGTTTTTT | CAWNTGGDTGELFF
TRBD1 | TRBJ1-1 | TRBV29-1 | once | TGCAGCGTCGACAGGGGCACTGAAGCTTTCTTT | CSVDRGTEAFF
- | TRBJ2-1 | TRBV5-6 | - | TGTGCCAGCAGCATTAGAAATGAGCAGTTCTTC | CASSIRNEQFF
- | TRBJ1-4 | TRBV9 | - | TGTGCCAGCAGCCGGGGCCCCGAGGGGGAAAAACTGTTTTTT | CASSRGPEGEKLFF
- | TRBJ2-5 | TRBV5-1 | - | TGCGCCAGCAGCTTGGACAGGGTTACCCAAGAGACCCAGTACTTC | CASSLDRVTQETQYF
- | TRBJ2-5 | TRBV18 | once | TGTGCCAGCTCTAATTACCAAGAGACCCAGTACTTC | CASSNYQETQYF
TRBD1 | TRBJ1-2 | TRBV9 | - | TGTGCCAGCAGCGCGACCCTGGGACAGGCATATGGCTACACCTTC | CASSATLGQAYGYTF
- | TRBJ1-4 | TRBV5-4 | - | TGTGCCAGCAGTTTGGGCAGTCCAACTAATGAAAAACTGTTTTTT | CASSLGSPTNEKLFF
TRBD2 | TRBJ2-1 | TRBV5-1 | - | TGCGCCAGCAGCTTGAATAGCGGGGGGTACAATGAGCAGTTCTTC | CASSLNSGGYNEQFF
TRBD1 | TRBJ1-2 | TRBV10-1 | - | TGCGCCAGCAGTGAGCGGGACAGGGCCACGTATGGCTACACCTTC | CASSERDRATYGYTF